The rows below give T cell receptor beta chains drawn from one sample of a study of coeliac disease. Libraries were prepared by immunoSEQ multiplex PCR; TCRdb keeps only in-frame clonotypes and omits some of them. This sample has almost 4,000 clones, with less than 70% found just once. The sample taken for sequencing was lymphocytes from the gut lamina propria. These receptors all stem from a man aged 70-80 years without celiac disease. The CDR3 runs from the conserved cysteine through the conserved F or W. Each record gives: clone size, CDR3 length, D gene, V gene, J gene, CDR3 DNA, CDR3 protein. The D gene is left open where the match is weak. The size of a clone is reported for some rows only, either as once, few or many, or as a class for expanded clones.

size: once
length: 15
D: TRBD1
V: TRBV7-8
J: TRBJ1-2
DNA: TGTGCCAGCAGCTTAGGACAGGGGGTAGACTATGGCTACACCTTC
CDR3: CASSLGQGVDYGYTF

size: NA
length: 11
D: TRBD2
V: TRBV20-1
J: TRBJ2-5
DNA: TGCAGTGGCGGGAGGGGAGAGACCCAGTACTTC
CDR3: CSGGRGETQYF

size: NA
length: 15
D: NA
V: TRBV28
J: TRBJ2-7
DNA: TGTGCCAGCAGTCTGGCAGGAGCAACTCGAGGGGAGCAGTACTTC
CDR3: CASSLAGATRGEQYF

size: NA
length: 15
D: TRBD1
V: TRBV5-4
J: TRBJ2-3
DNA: TGTGCCAGCAGCTTTCCCACAGGGGGCACAGATACGCAGTATTTT
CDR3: CASSFPTGGTDTQYF

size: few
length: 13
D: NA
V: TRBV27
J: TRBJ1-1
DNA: TGTGCCAGCAGTCCTCATTCGGGCACTGAAGCTTTCTTT
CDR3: CASSPHSGTEAFF

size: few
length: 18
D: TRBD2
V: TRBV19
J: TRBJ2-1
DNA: TGTGCCAGTAGTAAAAACCCCGGGACTAGCGGGGGGTACAATGAGCAGTTCTTC
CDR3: CASSKNPGTSGGYNEQFF

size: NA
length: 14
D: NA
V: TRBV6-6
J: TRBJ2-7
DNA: TGTGCCAGCAGTTACGACGGGACTTACTACGAGCAGTACTTC
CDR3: CASSYDGTYYEQYF

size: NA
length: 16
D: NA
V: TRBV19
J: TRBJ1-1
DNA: TGTGCCAGTACCGCCCTCACAGGGTTTGATGGAACTGAAGCTTTCTTT
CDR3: CASTALTGFDGTEAFF

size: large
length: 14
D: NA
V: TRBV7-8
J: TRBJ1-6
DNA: TGTGCCAGCAGCCGCCGTGGGGCGAATTCACCCCTCCACTTT
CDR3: CASSRRGANSPLHF

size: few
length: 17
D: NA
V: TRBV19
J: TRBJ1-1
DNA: TGTGCCAGTAGTATCGGTTTATCGACAGGCTTAAACACTGAAGCTTTCTTT
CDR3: CASSIGLSTGLNTEAFF